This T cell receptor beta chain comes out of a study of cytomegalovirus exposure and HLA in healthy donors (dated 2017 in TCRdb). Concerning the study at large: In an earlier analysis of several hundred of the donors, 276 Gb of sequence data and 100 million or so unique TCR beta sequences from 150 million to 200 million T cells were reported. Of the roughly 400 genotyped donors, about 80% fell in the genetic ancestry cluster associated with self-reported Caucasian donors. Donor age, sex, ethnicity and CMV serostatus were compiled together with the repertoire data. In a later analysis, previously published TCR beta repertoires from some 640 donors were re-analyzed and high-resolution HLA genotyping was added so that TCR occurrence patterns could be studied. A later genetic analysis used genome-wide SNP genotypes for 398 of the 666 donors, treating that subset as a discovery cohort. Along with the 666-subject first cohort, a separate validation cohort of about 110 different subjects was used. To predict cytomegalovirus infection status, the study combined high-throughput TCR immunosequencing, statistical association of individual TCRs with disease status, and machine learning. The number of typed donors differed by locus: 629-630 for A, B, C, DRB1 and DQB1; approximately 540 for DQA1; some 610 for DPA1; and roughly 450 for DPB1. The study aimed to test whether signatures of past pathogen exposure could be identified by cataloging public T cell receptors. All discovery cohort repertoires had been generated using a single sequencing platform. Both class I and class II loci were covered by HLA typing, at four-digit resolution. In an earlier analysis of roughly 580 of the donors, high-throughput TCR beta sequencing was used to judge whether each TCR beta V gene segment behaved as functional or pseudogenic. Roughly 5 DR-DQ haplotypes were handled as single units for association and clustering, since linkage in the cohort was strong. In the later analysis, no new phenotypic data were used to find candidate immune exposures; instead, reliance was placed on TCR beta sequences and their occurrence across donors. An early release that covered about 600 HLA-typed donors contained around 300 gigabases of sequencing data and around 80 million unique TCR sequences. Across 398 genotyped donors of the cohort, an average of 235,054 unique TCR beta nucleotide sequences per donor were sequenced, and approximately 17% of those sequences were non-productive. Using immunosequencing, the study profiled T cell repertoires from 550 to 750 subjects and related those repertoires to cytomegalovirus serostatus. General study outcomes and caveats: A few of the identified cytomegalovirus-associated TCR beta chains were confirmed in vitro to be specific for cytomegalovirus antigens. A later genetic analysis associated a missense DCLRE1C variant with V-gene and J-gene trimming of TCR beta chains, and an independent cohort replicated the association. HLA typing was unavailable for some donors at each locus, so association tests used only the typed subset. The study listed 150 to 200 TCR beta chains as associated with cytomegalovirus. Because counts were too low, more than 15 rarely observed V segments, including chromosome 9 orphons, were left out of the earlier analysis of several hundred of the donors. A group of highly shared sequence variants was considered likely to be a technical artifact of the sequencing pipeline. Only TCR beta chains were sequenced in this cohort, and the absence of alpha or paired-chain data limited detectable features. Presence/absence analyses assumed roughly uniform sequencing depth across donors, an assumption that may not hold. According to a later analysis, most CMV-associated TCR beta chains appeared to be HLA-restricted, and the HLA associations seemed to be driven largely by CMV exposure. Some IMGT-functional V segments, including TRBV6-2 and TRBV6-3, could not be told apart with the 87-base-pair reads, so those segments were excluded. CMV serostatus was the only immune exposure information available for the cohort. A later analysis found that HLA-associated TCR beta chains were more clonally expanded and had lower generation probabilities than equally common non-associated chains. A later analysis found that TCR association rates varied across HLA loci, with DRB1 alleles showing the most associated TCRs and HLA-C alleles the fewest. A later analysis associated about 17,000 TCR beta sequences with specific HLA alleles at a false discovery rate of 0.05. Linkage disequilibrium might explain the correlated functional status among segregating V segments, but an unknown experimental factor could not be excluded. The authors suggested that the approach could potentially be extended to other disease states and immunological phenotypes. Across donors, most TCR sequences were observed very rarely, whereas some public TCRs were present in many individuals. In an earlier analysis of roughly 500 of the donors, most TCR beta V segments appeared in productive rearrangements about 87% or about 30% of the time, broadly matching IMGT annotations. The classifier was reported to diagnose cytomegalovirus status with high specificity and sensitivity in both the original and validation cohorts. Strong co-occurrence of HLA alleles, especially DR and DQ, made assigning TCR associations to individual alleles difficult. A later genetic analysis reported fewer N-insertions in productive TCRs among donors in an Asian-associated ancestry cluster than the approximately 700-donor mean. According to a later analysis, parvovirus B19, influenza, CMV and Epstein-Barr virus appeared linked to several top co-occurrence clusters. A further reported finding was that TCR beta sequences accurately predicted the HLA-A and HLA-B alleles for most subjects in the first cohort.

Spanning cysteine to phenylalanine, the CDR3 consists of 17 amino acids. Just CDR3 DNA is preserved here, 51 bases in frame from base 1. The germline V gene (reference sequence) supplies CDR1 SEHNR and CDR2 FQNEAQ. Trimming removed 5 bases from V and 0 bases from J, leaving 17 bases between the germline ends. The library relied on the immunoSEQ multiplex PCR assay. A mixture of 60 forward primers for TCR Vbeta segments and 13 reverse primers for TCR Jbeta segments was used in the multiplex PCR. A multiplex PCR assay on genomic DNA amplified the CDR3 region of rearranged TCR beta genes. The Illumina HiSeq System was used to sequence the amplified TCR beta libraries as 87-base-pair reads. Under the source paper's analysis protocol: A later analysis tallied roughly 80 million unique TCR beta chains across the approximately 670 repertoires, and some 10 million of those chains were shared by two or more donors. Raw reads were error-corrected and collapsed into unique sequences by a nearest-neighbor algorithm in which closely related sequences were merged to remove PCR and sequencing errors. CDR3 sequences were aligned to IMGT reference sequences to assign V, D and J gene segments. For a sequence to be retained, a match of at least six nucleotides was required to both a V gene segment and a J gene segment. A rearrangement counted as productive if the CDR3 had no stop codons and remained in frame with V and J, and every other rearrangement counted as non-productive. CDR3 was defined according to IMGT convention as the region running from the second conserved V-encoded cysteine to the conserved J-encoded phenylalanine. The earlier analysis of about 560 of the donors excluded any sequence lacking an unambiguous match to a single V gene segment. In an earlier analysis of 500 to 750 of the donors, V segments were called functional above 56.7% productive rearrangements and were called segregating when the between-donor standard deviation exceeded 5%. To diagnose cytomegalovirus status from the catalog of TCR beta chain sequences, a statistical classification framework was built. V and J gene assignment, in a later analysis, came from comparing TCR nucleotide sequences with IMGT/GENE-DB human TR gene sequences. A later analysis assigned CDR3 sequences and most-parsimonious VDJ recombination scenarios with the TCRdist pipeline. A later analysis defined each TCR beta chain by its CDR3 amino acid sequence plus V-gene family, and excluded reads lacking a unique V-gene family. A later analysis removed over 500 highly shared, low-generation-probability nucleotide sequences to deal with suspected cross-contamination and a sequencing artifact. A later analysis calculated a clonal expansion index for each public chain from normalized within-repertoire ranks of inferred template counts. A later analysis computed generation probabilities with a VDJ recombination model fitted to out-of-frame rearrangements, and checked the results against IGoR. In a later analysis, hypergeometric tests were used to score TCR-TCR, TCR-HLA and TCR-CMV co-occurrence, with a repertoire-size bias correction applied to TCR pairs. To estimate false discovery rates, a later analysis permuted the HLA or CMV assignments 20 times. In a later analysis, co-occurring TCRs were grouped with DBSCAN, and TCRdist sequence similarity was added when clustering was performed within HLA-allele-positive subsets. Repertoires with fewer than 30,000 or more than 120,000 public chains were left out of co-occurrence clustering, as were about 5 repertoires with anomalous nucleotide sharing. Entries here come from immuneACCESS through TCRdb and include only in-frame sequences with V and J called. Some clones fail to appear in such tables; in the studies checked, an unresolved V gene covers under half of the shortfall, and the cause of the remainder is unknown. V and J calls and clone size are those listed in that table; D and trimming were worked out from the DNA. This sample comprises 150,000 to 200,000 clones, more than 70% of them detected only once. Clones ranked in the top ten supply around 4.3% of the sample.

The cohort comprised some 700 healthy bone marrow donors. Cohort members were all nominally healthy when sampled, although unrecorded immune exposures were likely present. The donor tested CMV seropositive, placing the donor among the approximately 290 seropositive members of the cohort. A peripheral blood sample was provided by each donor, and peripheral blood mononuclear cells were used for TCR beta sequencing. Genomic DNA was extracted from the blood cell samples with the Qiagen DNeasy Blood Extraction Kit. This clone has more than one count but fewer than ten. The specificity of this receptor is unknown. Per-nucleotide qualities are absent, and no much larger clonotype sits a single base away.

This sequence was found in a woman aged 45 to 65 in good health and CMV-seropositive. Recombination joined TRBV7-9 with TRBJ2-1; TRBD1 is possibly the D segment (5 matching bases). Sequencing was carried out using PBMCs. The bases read TGTGCCAGCAGCCGAAATGCAAGGGGCCGCTCCTACAATGAGCAGTTCTTC. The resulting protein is CASSRNARGRSYNEQFF.